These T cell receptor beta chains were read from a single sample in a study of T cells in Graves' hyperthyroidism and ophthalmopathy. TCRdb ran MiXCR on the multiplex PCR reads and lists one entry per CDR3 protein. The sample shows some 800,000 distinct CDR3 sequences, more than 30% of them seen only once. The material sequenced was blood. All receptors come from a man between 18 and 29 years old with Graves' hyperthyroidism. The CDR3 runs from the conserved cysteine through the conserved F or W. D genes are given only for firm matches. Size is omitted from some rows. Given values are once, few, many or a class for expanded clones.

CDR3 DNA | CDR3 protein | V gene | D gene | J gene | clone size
TGTGCCAGCAGCCTGACAGTTGCCTACGAGCAGTACTTC | CASSLTVAYEQYF | TRBV7-8 | NA | TRBJ2-7 | NA
TGTGCCAGTAGTATTAATCAGGGCCTTGATTCACCCCTCCACTTT | CASSINQGLDSPLHF | TRBV19 | NA | TRBJ1-6 | many
TGTGCCAGCACCTCGACAGGACGCTATGAAAAACTGTTTTTT | CASTSTGRYEKLFF | TRBV5-6 | NA | TRBJ1-4 | few
TGTGCCAGCAGCCAAGAAGGGGGGAACACTGAAGCTTTCTTT | CASSQEGGNTEAFF | TRBV4-2 | NA | TRBJ1-1 | many
TGTGCCAGCAGTGAAGAGTACCGGACAGACAATCAGCCCCAGCATTTT | CASSEEYRTDNQPQHF | TRBV6-1 | NA | TRBJ1-5 | NA
TGCGCCAGCAGCCGGGACACGACGAACACTGAAGCTTTCTTT | CASSRDTTNTEAFF | TRBV5-1 | NA | TRBJ1-1 | many
TGCGCCAGCAGCCAAGATTGGCTTACCCATGGCGAGCAGTACTTC | CASSQDWLTHGEQYF | TRBV7-9 | NA | TRBJ2-7 | once
TGTGCCAGCAGCTATTGGGAGGGTACGCAGTATTTT | CASSYWEGTQYF | TRBV7-2 | TRBD2 | TRBJ2-3 | NA
TGTGCCAGCAGCCTACGAGGGGGTACAGGGGAAAAACTGTTTTTT | CASSLRGGTGEKLFF | TRBV7-6 | NA | TRBJ1-4 | NA
TGTGCCATCAGTTTAACACAGCGTAGATATGGCTACACCTTC | CAISLTQRRYGYTF | TRBV12-3/TRBV12-4 | NA | TRBJ1-2 | NA
TGTGCCAGCAGCTCTTCGGGATGGCAGTACTTC | CASSSSGWQYF | TRBV6-5 | NA | TRBJ2-7 | NA
TGTGCCAGCAGCGTAGCGGGAATTGGAGGGGGCGCAGAAGCTTTCTTT | CASSVAGIGGGAEAFF | TRBV9 | TRBD1 | TRBJ1-1 | NA
TGTGCCAGCAGCGTAGAAGATAACTATGGCTACACCTTC | CASSVEDNYGYTF | TRBV9 | NA | TRBJ1-2 | many
TGCAGTGCTAGCAGCTTCTCCTATGGCTACACCTTC | CSASSFSYGYTF | TRBV20-1 | NA | TRBJ1-2 | many